The next 27 T cell receptor beta chains were all read from a single sample in a study of T cells after yellow fever vaccination. TCRdb called the 5' RACE reads again in MiXCR, with one record for every CDR3 protein. The sample has hundreds of thousands of distinct CDR3 sequences; approximately 13% are singletons. The input for sequencing was PBMCs, taken on the day of the yellow fever booster vaccination. These receptors were obtained from a man in his thirties or forties who received the YFV17D yellow fever vaccine.

This clonotype showed up just a few times. V usage is TRBV9 and J usage is TRBJ2-5; a weak D match, TRBD2 (6 bases). Trimming shortened V by 3 bases and J by 10 bases, and 13 bases separated the two germline ends. Germline assignment: CDR1 SGDLS and CDR2 YYNGEE. The CDR3 is made up of 12 amino acids. CDR3 DNA sequence: TGTGCCAGCAGCGGAGGGTGGGGACTCCAGTACTTC. Translated, it gives CASSGGWGLQYF.

The chain carries TRBV4-3 and TRBJ2-5, with D tentatively TRBD2 (6 bases). Germline loops: CDR1 LGHNA, CDR2 YSLEER. This CDR3 is 16 amino acids long. The germline V and J ends were trimmed by 3 bases and 1 base, with 15 bases remaining between them. The CDR3 nucleotides read TGCGCCAGCAGCCAGGGTAGCGGAAAGGCCCAAGAGACCCAGTACTTC. Protein: CASSQGSGKAQETQYF.

This chain uses TRBV7-6 with TRBJ2-7; TRBD2 agrees at 10 bases. The CDR3 has 15 residues. Germline V CDR1 and CDR2: SGHVS, FNYEAQ. V trimming: 0 bases; J trimming: 4 bases; junction bases outside the gene matches: 3. CDR3 region: CASSLATSGKYEQYF. Written as DNA, the CDR3 is TGTGCCAGCAGCTTAGCTACTAGCGGGAAGTACGAGCAGTACTTC.

The chain couples TRBV5-8 to TRBJ2-7; either TRBD1 or TRBD2 may supply D (5 bases each). Germline lookup yields CDR1 SGHTS and CDR2 YDEGEE. The CDR3 spans 12 residues. The V and J ends lost 2 bases and 6 bases respectively, with 9 bases between them. This chain's CDR3 is CASSFGASEQYF. Here the CDR3 DNA reads TGTGCCAGCAGCTTCGGGGCGAGCGAGCAGTACTTC.

This clonotype showed up just a few times. The CDR3 sequence is CASSSGLISTDTQYF. The DNA for the CDR3 is TGTGCCAGCAGCTCGGGACTAATCAGCACAGATACGCAGTATTTT. This rearrangement joins TRBV7-3 to TRBJ2-3, with 7 bases that match TRBD2. The germline CDR1 and CDR2 sequences are SGHTA and FQGTGA. V lost 4 bases, J lost 0 bases, and 4 bases stayed unmatched. This CDR3 is 15 amino acids long.

This clonotype turned up a few times. The chain uses TRBV7-6 and TRBJ2-7; 12 nucleotides line up with TRBD2. Trimming cost V 5 bases and J 5 bases; bases outside gene matches: 7. This CDR3 has 15 residues. CDR1 and CDR2 (germline): SGHVS, FNYEAQ. In DNA form, the CDR3 reads TGTGCCAGCAGCGTGAGACTAGCGGGAGTAGACGAGCAGTACTTC. Amino acids: CASSVRLAGVDEQYF.

This clonotype was observed a handful of times. The chain uses TRBV9 and TRBJ2-2, with no clear D. Germline V gene lookup returns CDR1 SGDLS and CDR2 YYNGEE. V dropped 0 bases and J dropped 5 bases, with 11 bases sitting between them. The CDR3 length is 15 residues. The CDR3 loop is CASSVGGAGTGELFF. The DNA for the CDR3 is TGTGCCAGCAGCGTAGGTGGCGCCGGGACCGGGGAGCTGTTTTTT.

The chain combines TRBV11-2 with TRBJ2-1, with 8 bases aligning to TRBD2. Germline lookup yields CDR1 SGHAT and CDR2 FQNNGV. This CDR3 comprises 15 residues. J gave up 9 bases and V 1 base, and 8 bases lay outside the gene matches. In nucleotides, the CDR3 is TGTGCCAGCAGCTTAGTGTTCGGGAGGGAAGGTGAGCAGTTCTTC. Amino acids: CASSLVFGREGEQFF.

This clonotype was counted only a few times. The gene calls are TRBV18 and TRBJ2-5, with 7 nucleotides matching TRBD1. The germline V gene encodes CDR1 KGHSH and CDR2 LQKENI. The CDR3 covers 15 residues. The J segment lost 3 bases and the V segment lost 1 base, leaving 5 bases of the junction unmatched. CDR3 DNA sequence: TGTGCCAGCTCACCACGTCTAACAGGGGAAGAGACCCAGTACTTC. Translated, it gives CASSPRLTGEETQYF.

This chain connects TRBV6-2 or TRBV6-3 to TRBJ2-7; D is unresolved. Germline loops: CDR1 MNHEY, CDR2 SVGEGT. This CDR3 contains 16 residues. Trimming left V 0 bases short and J 3 bases short, with 15 bases between. The DNA for the CDR3 is TGTGCCAGCAGTTACTCGATCTTCCAGACCTTCTACGAGCAGTACTTC. Protein product: CASSYSIFQTFYEQYF.

This clonotype appeared a few times. Written as DNA, the CDR3 is TGTGCCAGCAGCTTAAGTATACGACTAGCGGGAAGAGCTGCCTACGAGCAGTACTTC. Translated, it gives CASSLSIRLAGRAAYEQYF. The V call is TRBV11-1, the J call TRBJ2-7; 11 positions agree with TRBD2. Trimming took 2 bases from V and 2 from J; bases not matched to a gene: 14. This CDR3 spans 19 amino acids. Germline V CDR1 and CDR2: SGHAT, FQDESV (reference sequence).

The CDR3 is CASSQGARNEQYF. The CDR3 nucleotides are TGTGCCAGCAGCCAAGGGGCTAGGAACGAGCAGTACTTC. This chain links TRBV14 with TRBJ2-7; D not certain. Deletions cut 1 base from V and 5 bases from J, with 9 bases between. Germline lookup yields CDR1 SGHDN and CDR2 FVKESK. CDR3 length: 13 residues.

The chain links TRBV2 to TRBJ2-2; D remains ambiguous. Germline CDR1 and CDR2: SNHLY and FYNNEI. This CDR3 contains 12 residues. V lost 7 bases, J lost 7 bases, and 10 bases lay in between. The CDR3, as DNA: TGTGCCAGCACTAACGGAGTCGGGGAGCTGTTTTTT. Protein: CASTNGVGELFF.

This clonotype was seen repeatedly, ten times or more. The rearrangement uses TRBV6-2 or TRBV6-3 and TRBJ2-1; possibly TRBD1 for D (5 bases). The CDR3 sequence is 15 residues long. From germline, CDR1 is MNHEY and CDR2 SVGEGT. V gave up 2 bases and J gave up 4 bases, with 12 bases separating them. As DNA, the CDR3 is TGTGCCAGCAGTTACGCTCAGGGCACTTACAATGAGCAGTTCTTC. It specifies CASSYAQGTYNEQFF.

This chain joins TRBV15 and TRBJ1-1; no clear D. Germline V gives CDR1 LNHNV, CDR2 YYDKDF (reference sequence). Deletions cut 4 bases from V and 0 bases from J, with 9 bases between. This CDR3 region has 14 residues. CDR3 amino acids: CATSNPFLNTEAFF. The DNA for the CDR3 is TGTGCCACCAGCAATCCATTCTTGAACACTGAAGCTTTCTTT.

This clonotype was picked up a small number of times. This CDR3 is CASSVQGSQETQYF. The CDR3 DNA sequence: TGCGCCAGCAGCGTACAGGGGTCACAAGAGACCCAGTACTTC. The gene calls are TRBV5-1 and TRBJ2-5, with TRBD1 identical over 7 bases. The trim removed 4 bases at V and 2 bases at J, leaving 5 bases unmatched. This CDR3 has 14 residues. Germline lookup yields CDR1 SGHRS and CDR2 YFSETQ.

This clonotype has ten or more counts. This chain links TRBV20-1 with TRBJ1-2, with 12 bases lining up with TRBD1. V was clipped by 2 bases and J by 6 bases; unmatched bases: 10. The CDR3 is 16 residues long. The germline CDR1 and CDR2 sequences are DFQATT and SNEGSKA (reference sequence). The CDR3 reads CSARRVGTGGFDGYTF. In DNA, the CDR3 is TGCAGTGCTAGAAGAGTTGGGACAGGGGGCTTCGATGGCTACACCTTC.

CDR3 loop: CASTPEGGSLSEQFF. CDR3 nucleotides: TGTGCCAGCACCCCAGAAGGGGGCAGTTTGTCTGAGCAGTTCTTC. The chain employs TRBV7-2 and TRBJ2-1; 7 bases are a match to TRBD1. The CDR3 length is 15 residues. V dropped 7 bases and J dropped 9; count of bases not matched to a gene: 15. From germline, CDR1 is SGHTA and CDR2 FQGNSA.

Turning to this clonotype: A junction end diverges from the germline sequence, so it may reflect a read error. V usage is TRBV11-2 and J usage is TRBJ2-7, with 8 bases matching TRBD2. The CDR3 sequence is 16 residues long. The germline V gene has CDR1 SGHAT and CDR2 FQNNGV. CDR3 amino acids: CVSSLGGTRSLYEQYF. The CDR3 coding sequence is TGTGTCAGCAGCTTAGGCGGGACTAGATCTCTCTACGAGCAGTACTTC.

The chain has TRBV19 and TRBJ2-6, with TRBD2 as a possible D gene (5 bases). CDR3 length: 16 residues. From germline, CDR1 is LNHDA and CDR2 SQIVND (reference sequence). The ends were cut back, 5 bases at V and 2 bases at J, with 13 bases in the middle. CDR3 sequence: CASSPTRVAGANVLTF. In DNA form, the CDR3 reads TGTGCCAGTAGTCCTACGAGGGTGGCTGGGGCCAACGTCCTGACTTTC.

V and J are TRBV4-3 and TRBJ2-7; the match to TRBD2 covers 9 bases. In germline, CDR1 is LGHNA, CDR2 YSLEER. The junction had 12 bases not matched to a gene; V was cut back by 0 bases and J by 3 bases. CDR3 size: 18 residues. The CDR3 coding sequence is TGCGCCAGCAGCCAAGATTCTAGCGGGGTCCGGAGTATCTACGAGCAGTACTTC. Amino acid sequence: CASSQDSSGVRSIYEQYF.

This clonotype has only a few counts. The CDR3 loop reads CASSLASGMTGELFF. The CDR3 DNA follows: TGTGCCAGCAGCTTAGCCAGCGGGATGACCGGGGAGCTGTTTTTT. J is TRBJ2-2 and V is TRBV7-8, with 7 positions matching TRBD2. The germline gives CDR1 SGHVS, CDR2 FQNEAQ. CDR3 length equals 15 residues. V was clipped by 0 bases and J by 5 bases; unmatched bases: 3.

This clonotype was seen many times. V and J are TRBV3-1 and TRBJ1-3; possible D gene TRBD1, 5 bases. V lost 3 bases, J lost 2 bases, and 5 bases lay in between. The CDR3 extends over 13 amino acids. CDR1 LGHDT and CDR2 YNNKEL come from the germline V gene (reference sequence). This CDR3 reads CASSQTAGNTIYF. In nucleotides, the CDR3 is TGTGCCAGCAGCCAGACAGCTGGAAACACCATATATTTT.

This clonotype was seen only a few times. The chain combines TRBV7-2 with TRBJ2-7; 8 positions match TRBD1. CDR1 is SGHTA and CDR2 is FQGNSA in the germline V gene. The CDR3 has 14 amino acids. The ends lost 3 bases at V and 7 bases at J; junction bases unmatched: 8. CDR3 in DNA: TGTGCCAGCAGCTTTGTACAGGGGGGTGGGGAGCAGTACTTC. Protein product: CASSFVQGGGEQYF. The whole variable domain, filled in from reference TRBV7-2 and TRBJ2-7, reads GAGVSQSPSNKVTEKGKDVELRCDPISGHTALYWYRQSLGQGLEFLIYFQGNSAPDKSGLPSDRFSAERTGGSVSTLTIQRTQQEDSAVYLCASSFVQGGGEQYFGPGTRLTVT.

This clonotype was observed a handful of times. The V gene is TRBV6-1, the J gene TRBJ2-1, with 10 nucleotides matching TRBD2. With V trimmed by 7 bases and J by 6 bases, 12 bases remained unmatched. Germline V gene data show CDR1 as MNHNS and CDR2 as SASEGT. There are 16 residues in the CDR3. CDR3 protein: CASTKPASGSVNEQFF. Here the CDR3 DNA reads TGTGCCAGCACCAAACCCGCTAGCGGGAGTGTCAATGAGCAGTTCTTC.

The rearrangement links TRBV28 to TRBJ2-7; TRBD2 matches 8 bases. Germline lookup yields CDR1 MDHEN and CDR2 SYDVKM. Trimming removed 6 bases from V and 6 bases from J; junction bases left unmatched: 13. The CDR3 covers 15 residues. CDR3 sequence: CASRTLPRGAGEQYF. DNA of the CDR3: TGTGCCAGCAGGACTCTCCCGCGGGGGGCGGGCGAGCAGTACTTC. The variable domain in full, completed from reference TRBV28 and TRBJ2-7, reads DVKVTQSSRYLVKRTGEKVFLECVQDMDHENMFWYRQDPGLGLRLIYFSYDVKMKEKGDIPEGYSVSREKKERFSLILESASTNQTSMYLCASRTLPRGAGEQYFGPGTRLTVT.

This clonotype was seen a handful of times. The rearrangement links TRBV7-2 to TRBJ1-6; no definite D call. Germline V gives CDR1 SGHTA, CDR2 FQGNSA. V lost 1 base and J 5 bases, leaving 9 bases between the germline ends. The CDR3 extends over 15 amino acids. This CDR3 reads CASSLVGADNSPLHF. CDR3 DNA: TGTGCCAGCAGCTTAGTGGGTGCCGATAATTCACCCCTCCACTTT. The full variable domain, rest sourced from reference TRBV7-2 and TRBJ1-6, is GAGVSQSPSNKVTEKGKDVELRCDPISGHTALYWYRQSLGQGLEFLIYFQGNSAPDKSGLPSDRFSAERTGGSVSTLTIQRTQQEDSAVYLCASSLVGADNSPLHFGNGTRLTVT.